Presented here are 18 T cell receptor beta chains from one specimen sequenced in a study of T cells after yellow fever vaccination. MiXCR, applied by TCRdb to the 5' RACE reads, yields one record per CDR3 protein. Seen here are approximately 450,000 distinct CDR3 sequences, roughly a sixth observed once, and the top ten hold around 17%. The sequencing here drew on PBMCs, taken before the yellow fever booster vaccination. These receptors originate from a man in his late teens or twenties who received the YFV17D yellow fever vaccine.

The chain is built from TRBV4-3 and TRBJ2-7, with 9 bases lining up with TRBD2. V trimming: 0 bases; J trimming: 5 bases; junction bases outside the gene matches: 11. This CDR3 is built from 17 residues. Germline CDR1 reads LGHNA; CDR2 reads YSLEER. The CDR3 sequence is CASSQEEVQRGVDEQYF. In DNA form, the CDR3 reads TGCGCCAGCAGCCAAGAGGAAGTACAGCGGGGGGTGGACGAGCAGTACTTC.

V is TRBV10-3 and J is TRBJ2-3; D unresolved. This CDR3 has 11 amino acids. From germline, CDR1 is ENHRY and CDR2 SYGVKD. V was trimmed by 6 bases and J by 6 bases, leaving 7 bases between them. CDR3 coding DNA: TGTGCCATCAGCAGGCTGGATACGCAGTATTTT. It is translated as CAISRLDTQYF.

This clonotype showed up many times. V usage is TRBV11-2 and J usage is TRBJ1-2, with 7 bases matching TRBD1. V shed 4 bases, J shed 5 bases, and the junction held 4 bases outside the gene matches. The V gene's germline CDR1 is SGHAT and CDR2 FQNNGV. The CDR3 extends over 13 amino acids. The DNA of the CDR3 is TGTGCCAGCAGCTCCGGACAGGATTATGGCTACACCTTC. Its protein product is CASSSGQDYGYTF.

This sequence joins TRBV3-1 and TRBJ1-2, with 9 bases aligning to TRBD1. Germline V gene lookup returns CDR1 LGHDT and CDR2 YNNKEL (reference sequence). The CDR3 is made up of 13 amino acids. The V and J ends lost 8 bases and 8 bases, in that order; junction bases with no gene match: 9. The DNA of the CDR3 is TGTGCCAGCTCCCGACAGGGGGTCGACGGCTACACCTTC. Protein sequence: CASSRQGVDGYTF.

The chain recombines TRBV12-3 or TRBV12-4 with TRBJ2-5; unclear D gene. The CDR3 covers 14 residues. Trimming cost V 5 bases and J 3 bases, with 13 bases left between them. The CDR3 bases are TGTGCCAGCAGTCCGGGCCAGTTGAAAGAGACCCAGTACTTC. Its translation: CASSPGQLKETQYF.

The sample holds a few counts of this clonotype. As DNA, the CDR3 is TGCAGTGCTAGGGGACGCGTTCGGGGCAATGAGCAGTTCTTC. Translation: CSARGRVRGNEQFF. This chain uses TRBV20-1 with TRBJ2-1; D tentatively fits TRBD1 or TRBD2 (5 bases each). Per germline, CDR1 DFQATT and CDR2 SNEGSKA (reference sequence). The CDR3 is 14 residues long. Trimming cost V 3 bases and J 6 bases, with 15 bases left between them.

The chain employs TRBV7-3 and TRBJ2-4; D not resolved. V was shortened by 6 bases and J by 13 bases, with 19 bases between the two germline ends. The CDR3 has 13 residues. The germline V gene encodes CDR1 SGHTA and CDR2 FQGTGA. The CDR3 nucleotides are TGTGCCAGCAGTACGTCTAGTCAGACCCCCCAGTACTTC. It translates to CASSTSSQTPQYF.

The rearrangement links TRBV6-2 or TRBV6-3 to TRBJ2-1, with 13 positions matching TRBD2. The CDR3 length is 16 residues. Germline assignment: CDR1 MNHEY and CDR2 SVGEGT. V lost 8 bases, J lost 3 bases, and 7 bases stayed unmatched. The CDR3 spells CASGLAGALFYNEQFF. The CDR3 nucleotides are TGTGCCAGCGGACTAGCGGGGGCCCTATTCTACAATGAGCAGTTCTTC.

This clonotype was counted only a few times. This sequence joins TRBV11-2 and TRBJ1-6; tentatively, D is TRBD1 (5 bases). Per the germline V gene, CDR1 is SGHAT and CDR2 is FQNNGV. V dropped 0 bases and J dropped 8 bases, with 11 bases sitting between them. The CDR3 covers 15 residues. This chain's CDR3 is CASSLETGGDSPLHF. In DNA, the CDR3 is TGTGCCAGCAGCTTAGAAACAGGAGGGGATTCACCCCTCCACTTT.

The chain has TRBV5-6 and TRBJ1-6; D may be TRBD1 (6 bases). Deletions cut 3 bases from V and 8 bases from J, with 15 bases between. The CDR3 has 15 residues. The germline V gene encodes CDR1 SGHDT and CDR2 YYEEEE. DNA of the CDR3: TGTGCCAGCAGCTGGGTGGACAGCGGACATTCACCCCTCCACTTT. Encoded protein: CASSWVDSGHSPLHF. The variable domain in full, completed from reference TRBV5-6 and TRBJ1-6, reads DAGVTQSPTHLIKTRGQQVTLRCSPKSGHDTVSWYQQALGQGPQFIFQYYEEEERQRGNFPDRFSGHQFPNYSSELNVNALLLGDSALYLCASSWVDSGHSPLHFGNGTRLTVT.

This chain connects TRBV3-1 to TRBJ1-1; 8 bases fit TRBD1. Germline CDR1 LGHDT, CDR2 YNNKEL (reference sequence). J lost 4 bases, V lost 2 bases, and 3 bases had no gene match. The CDR3 length is 14 residues. The CDR3: CASSQQGAGTEAFF. The CDR3 bases are TGTGCCAGCAGCCAACAGGGGGCGGGCACTGAAGCTTTCTTT.

J is TRBJ2-7 and V is TRBV5-6; maybe TRBD1 (6 bases). V dropped 3 bases and J dropped 6 bases, with 13 bases sitting between them. The CDR3 contains 13 residues. Germline CDR1 reads SGHDT; CDR2 reads YYEEEE. This CDR3 reads CASSYGTTAEQYF. Here the CDR3 DNA reads TGTGCCAGCAGCTACGGGACAACGGCCGAGCAGTACTTC.

This chain uses TRBV11-2 with TRBJ2-7; D is unresolved. Trimming stripped 0 bases from V and 3 bases from J, with 9 bases between. The CDR3 is 14 amino acids. The V gene's germline CDR1 is SGHAT and CDR2 FQNNGV. The CDR3 bases are TGTGCCAGCAGCTTAGATCGTGGCAGCTACGAGCAGTACTTC. Protein sequence: CASSLDRGSYEQYF.

The chain couples TRBV10-3 to TRBJ2-3; the match to TRBD2 covers 9 bases. CDR1 is ENHRY and CDR2 is SYGVKD in the germline V gene. The CDR3 has 13 amino acids. J lost 5 bases, V lost 6 bases, and 3 bases had no gene match. The CDR3 here is CAIRGSGGDTQYF. DNA of the CDR3: TGTGCCATCAGGGGTAGCGGGGGAGATACGCAGTATTTT.

This clonotype has a handful of counts. The chain has TRBV20-1 and TRBJ2-5; 9 bases are a match to TRBD2. With 3 bases clipped from V and 4 bases from J, the junction kept 9 bases outside the gene matches. The CDR3 spans 15 residues. The germline V gene encodes CDR1 DFQATT and CDR2 SNEGSKA (reference sequence). CDR3 residues: CSASPYLAGAETQYF. In DNA, the CDR3 is TGCAGTGCTAGCCCCTACTTAGCGGGGGCAGAGACCCAGTACTTC.

This clonotype was seen only a few times. This rearrangement joins TRBV6-5 to TRBJ1-2; unclear D gene. Germline-derived CDR1 and CDR2 are MNHEY and SVGAGI. Deletions cut 2 bases from V and 6 bases from J, with 10 bases between. This CDR3 region has 13 residues. The CDR3 DNA reads as TGTGCCAGCAGTTACCGGGCGGAGGATGGCTACACCTTC. This encodes CASSYRAEDGYTF.

The DNA of the CDR3 is TGTGCCAGCACCGAAAGGTCGGGGTATGGCTACACCTTC. Translating gives CASTERSGYGYTF. The rearrangement joins TRBV2 to TRBJ1-2; D remains ambiguous. V lost 7 bases to trimming and J lost 5 bases, with 14 bases between them. The CDR3 length is 13 residues. Germline V gives CDR1 SNHLY, CDR2 FYNNEI.

This chain links TRBV28 with TRBJ2-3; 8 bases are shared with TRBD2. The length of the CDR3 is 14 residues. J gave up 2 bases and V 7 bases, and 5 bases lay outside the gene matches. Germline V gene data show CDR1 as MDHEN and CDR2 as SYDVKM. The CDR3 DNA is TGTGCCAGCATGCTAGCGGGCTACACAGATACGCAGTATTTT. Its protein product is CASMLAGYTDTQYF. The complete variable domain, with remaining parts taken from reference TRBV28 and TRBJ2-3, reads DVKVTQSSRYLVKRTGEKVFLECVQDMDHENMFWYRQDPGLGLRLIYFSYDVKMKEKGDIPEGYSVSREKKERFSLILESASTNQTSMYLCASMLAGYTDTQYFGPGTRLTVL.